This TCR beta chain emerged from a study of vaccination and CD4 T cells after COVID-19. Study overall: Convalescent cases comprised several mild and one severe, all SARS-CoV-2 positive by nasal swab PCR. A vaccine, either BNT162b2 or mRNA-1273, was given to participants in two doses. For post-vaccine samples, collection took place a median about 75 days after dose two, ranging from 14 to 241. Overlapping spike peptides served as the stimulus for the cells. These peptides came from SARS-CoV-2 and from the common cold coronaviruses HCoV-NL63, HCoV-OC43 and HCoV-229E.

Cultured CD4+ T-cell DNA underwent Oncomine TCR Beta short-read sequencing. TCRdb redid the calling of the PCR reads with MiXCR, one entry per CDR3 protein. The data show some 17,000 distinct CDR3 sequences, with approximately 54% seen just once and around a tenth held by the top ten. This CDR3 has 16 amino acids. V lost 2 bases to trimming and J lost 8 bases; unmatched junction nucleotides: 15. Per germline, CDR1 DFQATT and CDR2 SNEGSKA (reference sequence). This clonotype turned up a few times. What it binds is unknown. Indicated treatment: roughly ten-day PBMC culture with coronavirus spike peptide pools or control peptides (ViraFEST assay).

Sequencing was carried out using CD4+ T cells from blood, cultured in vitro. The receptor was derived from a human donor who had recovered from COVID-19. The V gene is TRBV20-1, the J gene TRBJ1-2; 9 bases map to TRBD1. The CDR3 nucleotides read TGCAGTGCTAGACCTCGGGGGGGACAGGGAACGTTCGGCTACACCTTC. Translated: CSARPRGGQGTFGYTF.